The 12 T cell receptor beta chains in this list originate from one sample, sequenced in a study of blood T cell repertoires in COVID-19. Assay used: immunoSEQ multiplex PCR; TCRdb lists only in-frame clones, some missing. The sample has roughly 150,000 clones; around 80% are singletons. The specimen was peripheral blood. The receptor source for this set is a human donor with acute or convalescent COVID-19. The donor label of this sample is uncertain.

The rearrangement links TRBV4-2 to TRBJ2-2, with a possible D match to TRBD2 (5 bases). The germline V gene encodes CDR1 LGHNA and CDR2 YNFKEQ. CDR3 size: 14 residues. Trimming removed 6 bases from V and 6 bases from J, with 14 bases in between. CDR3 sequence: CASRGSPRPGELFF. As DNA, the CDR3 is TGTGCCAGCAGGGGGAGTCCACGGCCCGGGGAGCTGTTTTTT.

The chain joins TRBV19 to TRBJ1-5; the D gene is possibly TRBD1 (6 bases). V was cut by 3 bases and J by 1 base, with 13 bases left in between. The germline V gene has CDR1 LNHDA and CDR2 SQIVND (reference sequence). The length of the CDR3 is 16 residues. The CDR3: CASSIRQVGSNQPQHF. The CDR3 DNA is TGTGCCAGTAGTATCCGACAGGTTGGGAGCAATCAGCCCCAGCATTTT.

The genes are TRBV6-2 or TRBV6-3 and TRBJ1-4; perhaps TRBD1 as D (6 bases). The germline V and J ends were trimmed by 5 bases and 4 bases, with 17 bases remaining between them. CDR3 length equals 16 residues. CDR1 MNHEY and CDR2 SVGEGT come from the germline V gene. The CDR3 DNA reads TGTGCCAGCAGTCGACTCGCGACAGGACTTAATGAAAAACTGTTTTTT. The encoded protein is CASSRLATGLNEKLFF.

This clone was counted between two and nine times. The chain combines TRBV29-1 with TRBJ2-7; TRBD1 is a possible D gene (5 bases). Germline values: CDR1 SQVTM, CDR2 ANQGSEA. The CDR3 is 11 amino acids. Between the trimmed V and J ends, which lost 7 bases and 6 bases, there was a span of 13 bases. This chain's CDR3 is CSAATGAEQYF. Written as DNA, the CDR3 is TGCAGCGCCGCAACTGGGGCCGAGCAGTACTTC.

This clone was recorded a few times. The genes are TRBV29-1 and TRBJ1-2; D perhaps matches TRBD1 (6 bases). The V and J ends lost 2 bases and 2 bases respectively, with 12 bases between them. The germline gives CDR1 SQVTM, CDR2 ANQGSEA. This CDR3 has 14 amino acids. The CDR3 DNA is TGCAGCGTTGAACTCCTAACAGGGAACTATGGCTACACCTTC. Translation: CSVELLTGNYGYTF.

This chain uses TRBV5-1 with TRBJ1-4; 7 positions match TRBD1. CDR3 length: 15 residues. The germline V gene has CDR1 SGHRS and CDR2 YFSETQ. The V gene end was trimmed by 5 bases and the J gene end by 3 bases; junction bases not matched to a gene: 7. This CDR3 is CASRETGASNEKLFF. The CDR3 DNA reads TGCGCCAGCAGGGAAACAGGGGCCTCTAATGAAAAACTGTTTTTT.

CDR3 protein: CAWAGEWNTEAFF. CDR3 nucleotides: TGTGCCTGGGCGGGGGAATGGAACACTGAAGCTTTCTTT. The chain has TRBV30 and TRBJ1-1, with D possibly TRBD1 on 5 matching bases. CDR1 is GTSNPN, CDR2 SVGIG, per germline (reference sequence). V lost 5 bases, J lost 1 base, and 11 bases lay in between. The CDR3 has 13 amino acids.

The chain has TRBV7-2 and TRBJ2-1; D is possibly TRBD2 (5 bases). Trimming stripped 5 bases from V and 1 base from J, with 18 bases between. Per the germline V gene, CDR1 is SGHTA and CDR2 is FQGNSA. The CDR3 is made up of 17 amino acids. Written as DNA, the CDR3 is TGTGCCAGCAGCCTTAGGACTGGCTTTACTTCCTACAATGAGCAGTTCTTC. Its translation: CASSLRTGFTSYNEQFF. The variable domain in full, completed from reference TRBV7-2 and TRBJ2-1, reads GAGVSQSPSNKVTEKGKDVELRCDPISGHTALYWYRQSLGQGLEFLIYFQGNSAPDKSGLPSDRFSAERTGGSVSTLTIQRTQQEDSAVYLCASSLRTGFTSYNEQFFGPGTRLTVL.

The chain has TRBV6-6 and TRBJ1-4, with 7 positions matching TRBD1. V lost 6 bases to trimming and J lost 0 bases; unmatched junction nucleotides: 7. This CDR3 spans 16 amino acids. CDR1 is MNHNY and CDR2 is SVGAGI in the germline V gene (reference sequence). CDR3 sequence (DNA): TGTGCCAGCAGGAAGGGACAGTTTGCAACTAATGAAAAACTGTTTTTT. This sequence encodes CASRKGQFATNEKLFF.

The rearrangement joins TRBV2 to TRBJ2-7; 12 positions match TRBD1. This CDR3 has 15 residues. Unmatched junction bases numbered 8, after V lost 6 bases and J lost 5 bases. Germline-derived CDR1 and CDR2 are SNHLY and FYNNEI. The CDR3 sequence: CASSLEGQGAHEQYF. CDR3 nucleotides: TGTGCCAGCAGCCTGGAGGGACAGGGGGCCCACGAGCAGTACTTC.

The chain has TRBV5-4 and TRBJ2-1, with 10 positions matching TRBD2. V was clipped by 3 bases and J by 2 bases; unmatched bases: 8. Per the germline V gene, CDR1 is SGHNT and CDR2 is YYREEE (reference sequence). This CDR3 has 17 residues. CDR3 nucleotides: TGTGCCAGCAGCTCCCGAGCGAGCGGGGGGGCCTACAATGAGCAGTTCTTC. Its translation: CASSSRASGGAYNEQFF.

Remarks on this clone: This CDR3 is also generated by other DNA sequences in the sample. V usage is TRBV11-2 and J usage is TRBJ1-5; 7 positions match TRBD1. CDR1 and CDR2 from the germline V gene are SGHAT and FQNNGV. Trimming took 3 bases from V and 4 from J; bases not matched to a gene: 0. CDR3 length: 13 residues. The CDR3 here is CASSFRGNQPQHF. CDR3 DNA: TGTGCCAGCAGCTTCAGGGGGAATCAGCCCCAGCATTTT.